This paragraph reports one TCR beta chain. The entry originates in a study of blood T cell repertoires in COVID-19. About the study: The analysed material was cDNA or gDNA that came from T cells, B-cell-depleted T cells, or PBMCs.

The germline V and J ends were trimmed by 3 bases and 0 bases, with 18 bases remaining between them. This CDR3 is 18 amino acids long. Germline CDR1 LNHDA, CDR2 SQIVND (reference sequence). Authors' methods: Counts of nucleated cells, estimated from reference gene primer amplification, were obtained. Clones were sequenced by immunoSEQ multiplex PCR, and TCRdb holds only the in-frame ones, with some missing. V, J and clone size are those of that table, while D and trimming were read from the DNA. The sample consists of roughly 53,000 clones, approximately 85% of them appearing once. Sequencing used peripheral blood. This sequence originates from a human donor in a cohort sampled during active COVID-19. The rearrangement links TRBV19 to TRBJ2-1, with a tentative D call TRBD1 (5 bases). The CDR3 is CASSMGQGGFSSYNEQFF. The CDR3 DNA reads as TGTGCCAGTAGTATGGGTCAGGGCGGATTTAGCTCCTACAATGAGCAGTTCTTC.